This T cell receptor (beta chain) was profiled in a study of T cell responses to AZD1222 COVID-19 vaccine. Repertoires were generated with immunoSEQ multiplex PCR, while TCRdb's copy carries only in-frame clones and drops some. The data hold 95,000 to 150,000 clones, with about 85% observed a single time. CDR1 is LGHDT and CDR2 is YNNKEL in the germline V gene (reference sequence). The CDR3 is made up of 14 amino acids. The junction had 6 bases not matched to a gene; V was cut back by 4 bases and J by 8 bases. The material was peripheral blood, obtained on day 0 of AZD1222 vaccination. This TCR was sampled from an adult in good health. This sequence joins TRBV3-1 (or the pseudogene TRBV3-2) and TRBJ1-4; TRBD1 agrees at 8 bases. CDR3 sequence: CASSPTGDSEKLFF. CDR3 bases: TGTGCCAGCAGCCCGACAGGGGATAGCGAAAAACTGTTTTTT.